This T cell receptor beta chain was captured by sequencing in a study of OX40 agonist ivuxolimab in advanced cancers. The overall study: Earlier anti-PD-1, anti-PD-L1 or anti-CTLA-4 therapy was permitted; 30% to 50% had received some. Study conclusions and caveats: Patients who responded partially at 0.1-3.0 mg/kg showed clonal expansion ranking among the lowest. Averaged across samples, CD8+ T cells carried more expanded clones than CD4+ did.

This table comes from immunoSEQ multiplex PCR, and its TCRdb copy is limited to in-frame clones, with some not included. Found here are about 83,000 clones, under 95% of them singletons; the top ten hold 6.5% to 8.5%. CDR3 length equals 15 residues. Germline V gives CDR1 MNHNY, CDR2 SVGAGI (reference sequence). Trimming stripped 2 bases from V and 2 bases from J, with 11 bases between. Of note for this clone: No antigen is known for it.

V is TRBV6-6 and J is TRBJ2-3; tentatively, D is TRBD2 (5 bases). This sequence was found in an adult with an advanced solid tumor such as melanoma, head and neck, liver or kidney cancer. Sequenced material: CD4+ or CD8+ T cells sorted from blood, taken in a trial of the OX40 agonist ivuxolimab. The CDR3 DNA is TGTGCCAGCAGTTACCCGGGGTCTATCACAGATACGCAGTATTTT. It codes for CASSYPGSITDTQYF.